These 12 T cell receptor beta chains were sequenced from one sample in a study of cytomegalovirus exposure and HLA in healthy donors. The PCR used 60 Vbeta and 13 Jbeta primers. The repertoire was sequenced with immunoSEQ multiplex PCR; TCRdb's copy has only in-frame clones and lacks some. The sample holds 95,000 to 150,000 clones; less than 10% are singletons and the top ten take about 6.6%. The specimen was PBMCs. These receptors were collected from a woman between 35 and 50 years old in good health and CMV-seropositive.

This sequence joins TRBV10-3 and TRBJ1-2, with D possibly TRBD1 on 6 matching bases. Trimming took off 8 bases at V and 6 bases at J, with 16 bases between the two ends. This CDR3 spans 13 amino acids. Germline CDR1 is ENHRY and CDR2 is SYGVKD. CDR3 sequence (DNA): TGTGCCATCGGACAGAGTTTTCGAGATGGCTACACCTTC. Amino acid sequence: CAIGQSFRDGYTF.

The chain employs TRBV5-1 and TRBJ2-7, with a possible D match to TRBD2 (5 bases). From germline, CDR1 is SGHRS and CDR2 YFSETQ. This CDR3 spans 14 amino acids. Trimming pared 3 bases from V and 2 bases from J, leaving 12 bases between. The CDR3 protein is CASSSTLTTYEQYF. CDR3 sequence (DNA): TGCGCCAGCAGCTCGACACTGACTACCTACGAGCAGTACTTC.

The chain is built from TRBV11-2 and TRBJ2-7; TRBD2 is a possible D gene (5 bases). The CDR3 has 13 residues. V was cut by 5 bases and J by 4 bases, with 12 bases left in between. Germline CDR1 and CDR2: SGHAT and FQNNGV. The chain's CDR3 is CASSQAGPYEQYF. CDR3 bases: TGTGCCAGCAGCCAGGCGGGTCCATACGAGCAGTACTTC.

The table lists this clone with a few counts. The chain uses TRBV29-1 and TRBJ2-3; 12 nucleotides agree with TRBD2. This CDR3 has 15 residues. Germline assignment: CDR1 SQVTM and CDR2 ANQGSEA. The V and J ends lost 7 bases and 1 base, in that order; junction bases with no gene match: 6. The CDR3 coding sequence is TGCAGCGCTTTCTCTAGCGGGGGGGGCACAGATACGCAGTATTTT. As protein: CSAFSSGGGTDTQYF.

V usage is TRBV10-3 and J usage is TRBJ2-1; 9 bases align to TRBD2. CDR3 size: 14 residues. V lost 10 bases, J lost 7 bases, and 11 bases stayed unmatched. From germline, CDR1 is ENHRY and CDR2 SYGVKD. The CDR3 loop reads CANAASGANNEQFF. CDR3 sequence (DNA): TGTGCCAACGCAGCTAGCGGGGCTAATAATGAGCAGTTCTTC.

The table lists this clone with a few counts. The CDR3 DNA follows: TGTGCCTGGAGTAGGGACAGAGTCAATCAGCCCCAGCATTTT. Translating gives CAWSRDRVNQPQHF. This chain links TRBV30 with TRBJ1-5; 7 nucleotides line up with TRBD1. This CDR3 is 14 amino acids long. Germline CDR1 and CDR2: GTSNPN and SVGIG (reference sequence). V was clipped by 2 bases and J by 3 bases; unmatched bases: 4.

This chain connects TRBV10-3 to TRBJ1-1, with 8 nucleotides matching TRBD1. V lost 6 bases to trimming and J lost 6 bases; unmatched junction nucleotides: 6. Germline V lookup: CDR1 ENHRY, CDR2 SYGVKD. The CDR3 totals 13 residues. CDR3 residues: CAISLTGESEAFF. CDR3 nucleotide sequence: TGTGCCATCAGCTTGACAGGGGAGTCTGAAGCTTTCTTT.

The CDR3 reads CASSDWGDGNEKLFF. DNA of the CDR3: TGTGCCAGCAGTGATTGGGGGGATGGTAATGAAAAACTGTTTTTT. This chain links TRBV6-1 with TRBJ1-4, with D tentatively TRBD1 (5 bases). The CDR3 contains 15 residues. Trimming pared 3 bases from V and 4 bases from J, leaving 12 bases between. Germline values: CDR1 MNHNS, CDR2 SASEGT.

This clone has a handful of counts. This chain joins TRBV5-4 and TRBJ2-7, with 9 bases lining up with TRBD2. This CDR3 has 15 amino acids. CDR1 is SGHNT, CDR2 YYREEE, per germline (reference sequence). The V and J ends lost 3 bases and 0 bases, in that order; junction bases with no gene match: 4. The DNA for the CDR3 is TGTGCCAGCAGCTCCAAGCGGGGGGCCTCCTACGAGCAGTACTTC. As protein: CASSSKRGASYEQYF.

This clone was seen a handful of times. The rearrangement joins TRBV27 to TRBJ2-5; D not certain. Germline V gene data show CDR1 as MNHEY and CDR2 as SMNVEV (reference sequence). The CDR3 is made up of 14 amino acids. The ends were cut back, 1 base at V and 3 bases at J, with 9 bases in the middle. CDR3 sequence (DNA): TGTGCCAGCAGTTTATATCAGGATGAAGAGACCCAGTACTTC. Protein sequence: CASSLYQDEETQYF.

This clone has more than one count but fewer than ten. V gene TRBV5-4 combines with J gene TRBJ2-1; 10 nucleotides line up with TRBD2. V lost 3 bases and J lost 0; bases outside the gene matches: 9. Germline lookup yields CDR1 SGHNT and CDR2 YYREEE (reference sequence). This CDR3 has 18 residues. CDR3 coding DNA: TGTGCCAGCAGCTGGGGACTAGCGTTGGCTAGCTCCTACAATGAGCAGTTCTTC. Amino acid sequence: CASSWGLALASSYNEQFF.

The chain recombines TRBV9 with TRBJ2-7, with a tentative D call TRBD2 (6 bases). The CDR3 spans 16 residues. Trimming took 4 bases from V and 3 from J, leaving 20 bases between them. Germline V gives CDR1 SGDLS, CDR2 YYNGEE. CDR3 nucleotides: TGTGCCAGCAGCTCCTCAAGGTTAGGTAGCGGCTACGAGCAGTACTTC. Its protein product is CASSSSRLGSGYEQYF.